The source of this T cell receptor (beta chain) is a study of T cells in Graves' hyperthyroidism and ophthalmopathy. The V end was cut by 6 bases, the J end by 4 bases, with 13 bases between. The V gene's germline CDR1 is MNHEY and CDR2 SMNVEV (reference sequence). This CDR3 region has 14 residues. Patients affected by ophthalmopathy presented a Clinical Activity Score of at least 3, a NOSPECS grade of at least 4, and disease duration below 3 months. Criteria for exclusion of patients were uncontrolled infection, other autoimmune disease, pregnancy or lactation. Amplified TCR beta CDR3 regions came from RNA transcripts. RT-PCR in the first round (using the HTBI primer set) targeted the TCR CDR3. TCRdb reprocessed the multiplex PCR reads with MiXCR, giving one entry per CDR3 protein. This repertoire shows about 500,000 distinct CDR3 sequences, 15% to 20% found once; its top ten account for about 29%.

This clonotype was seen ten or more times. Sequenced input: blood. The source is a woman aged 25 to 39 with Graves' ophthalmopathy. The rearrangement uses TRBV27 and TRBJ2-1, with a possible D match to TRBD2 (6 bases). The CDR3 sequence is CASRSRSGYNEQFF. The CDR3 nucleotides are TGTGCCAGCAGAAGCCGAAGCGGGTACAATGAGCAGTTCTTC.